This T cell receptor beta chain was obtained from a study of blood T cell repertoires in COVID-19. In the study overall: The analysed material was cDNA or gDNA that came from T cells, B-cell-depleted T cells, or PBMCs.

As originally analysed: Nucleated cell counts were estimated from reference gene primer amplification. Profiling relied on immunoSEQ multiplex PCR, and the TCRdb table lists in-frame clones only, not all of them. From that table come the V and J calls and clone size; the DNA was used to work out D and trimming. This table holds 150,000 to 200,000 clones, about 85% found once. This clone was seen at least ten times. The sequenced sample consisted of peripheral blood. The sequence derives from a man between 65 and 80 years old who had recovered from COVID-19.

The chain's CDR3 is CASSQGVERGRRNIQYF. The CDR3, as DNA: TGCGCCAGCAGCCAAGGTGTTGAGAGGGGGCGTCGAAACATTCAGTACTTC. This chain uses TRBV4-1 with TRBJ2-4; TRBD1 aligns across 7 bases. From germline, CDR1 is MGHRA and CDR2 YSYEKL. This CDR3 region has 17 residues. V dropped 1 base and J dropped 6; count of bases not matched to a gene: 12.